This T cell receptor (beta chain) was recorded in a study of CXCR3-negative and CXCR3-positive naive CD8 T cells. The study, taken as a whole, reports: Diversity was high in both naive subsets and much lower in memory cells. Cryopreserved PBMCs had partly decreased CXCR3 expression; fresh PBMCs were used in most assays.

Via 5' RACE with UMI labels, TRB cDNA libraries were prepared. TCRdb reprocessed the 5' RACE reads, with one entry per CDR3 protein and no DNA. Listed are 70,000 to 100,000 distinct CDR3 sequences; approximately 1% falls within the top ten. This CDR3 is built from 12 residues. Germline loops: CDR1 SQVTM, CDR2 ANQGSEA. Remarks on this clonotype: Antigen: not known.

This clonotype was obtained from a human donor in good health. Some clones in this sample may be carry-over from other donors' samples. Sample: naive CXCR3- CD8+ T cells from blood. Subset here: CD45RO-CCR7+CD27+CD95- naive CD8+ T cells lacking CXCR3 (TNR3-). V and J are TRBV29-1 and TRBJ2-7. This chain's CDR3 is CSAGDVTYEQYF.